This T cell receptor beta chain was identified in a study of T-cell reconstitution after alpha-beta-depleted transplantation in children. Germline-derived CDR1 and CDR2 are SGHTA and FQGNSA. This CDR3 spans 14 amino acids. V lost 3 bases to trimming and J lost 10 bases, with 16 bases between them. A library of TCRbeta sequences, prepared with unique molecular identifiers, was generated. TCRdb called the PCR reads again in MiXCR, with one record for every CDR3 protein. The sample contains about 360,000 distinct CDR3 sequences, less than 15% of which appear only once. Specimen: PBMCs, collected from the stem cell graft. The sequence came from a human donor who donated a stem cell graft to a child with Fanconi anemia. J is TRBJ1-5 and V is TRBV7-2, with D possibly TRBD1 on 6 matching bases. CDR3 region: CASSLGGRAPPQHF. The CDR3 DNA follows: TGTGCCAGCAGCTTGGGGGGGCGAGCCCCTCCCCAGCATTTT.